This section outlines one T cell receptor beta chain sequence together with its context. Produced via immunoSEQ multiplex PCR; TCRdb's table is partial and in-frame only. Among about 990,000 clones listed, approximately 80% were seen once. The germline CDR1 and CDR2 sequences are SGHDN and FVKESK. The CDR3 has 15 residues. Trimming stripped 6 bases from V and 6 bases from J, with 20 bases between. This sample was taken from a study of shared clonotypes between healthy human individuals. The rearrangement joins TRBV14 to TRBJ1-1; no firm D call. The source material was memory CD4+ T cells from PBMCs. Subset described: CD45RA-negative fraction. The receptor's source is a man aged 18 to 30 in good health. Some clones in this sample may be carry-over from other donors' samples. The chain's CDR3 is CASSLGSLISAEAFF. The CDR3 DNA follows: TGTGCCAGCAGTCTGGGGTCCCTCATCAGCGCTGAAGCTTTCTTT.